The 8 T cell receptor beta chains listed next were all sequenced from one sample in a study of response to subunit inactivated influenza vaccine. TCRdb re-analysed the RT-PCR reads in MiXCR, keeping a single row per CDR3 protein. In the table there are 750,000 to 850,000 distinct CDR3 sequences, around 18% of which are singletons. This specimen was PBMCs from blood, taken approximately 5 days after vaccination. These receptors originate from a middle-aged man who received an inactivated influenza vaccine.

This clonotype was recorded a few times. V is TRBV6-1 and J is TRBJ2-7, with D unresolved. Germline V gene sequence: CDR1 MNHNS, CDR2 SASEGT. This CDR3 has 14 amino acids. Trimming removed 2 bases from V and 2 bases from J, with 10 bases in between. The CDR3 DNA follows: TGTGCCAGCAGTGAATTAGGTTCAACCTACGAGCAGTACTTC. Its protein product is CASSELGSTYEQYF.

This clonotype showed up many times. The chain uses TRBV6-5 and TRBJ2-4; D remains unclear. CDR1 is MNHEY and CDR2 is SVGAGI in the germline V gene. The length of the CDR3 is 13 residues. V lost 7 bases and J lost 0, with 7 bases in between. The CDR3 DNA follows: TGTGCCAGCACTTTCATAGCCAAAAACATTCAGTACTTC. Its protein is CASTFIAKNIQYF.

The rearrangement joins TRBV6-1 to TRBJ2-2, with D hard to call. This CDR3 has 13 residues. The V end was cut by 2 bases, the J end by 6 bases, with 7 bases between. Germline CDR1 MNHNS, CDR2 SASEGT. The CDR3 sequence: CASSESPPGELFF. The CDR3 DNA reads TGTGCCAGCAGTGAAAGCCCTCCCGGGGAGCTGTTTTTT.

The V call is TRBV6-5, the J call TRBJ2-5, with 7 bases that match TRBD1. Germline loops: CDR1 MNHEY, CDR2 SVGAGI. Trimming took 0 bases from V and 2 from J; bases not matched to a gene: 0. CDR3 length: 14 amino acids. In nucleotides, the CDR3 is TGTGCCAGCAGTTACTCGGACAGGCAAGAGACCCAGTACTTC. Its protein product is CASSYSDRQETQYF.

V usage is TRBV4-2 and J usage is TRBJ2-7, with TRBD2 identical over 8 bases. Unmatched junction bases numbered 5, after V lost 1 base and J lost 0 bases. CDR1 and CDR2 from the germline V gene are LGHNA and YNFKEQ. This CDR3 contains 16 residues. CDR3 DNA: TGTGCCAGCAGCCAAGCCCTAGCGGGTTTCTCCTACGAGCAGTACTTC. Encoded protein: CASSQALAGFSYEQYF.

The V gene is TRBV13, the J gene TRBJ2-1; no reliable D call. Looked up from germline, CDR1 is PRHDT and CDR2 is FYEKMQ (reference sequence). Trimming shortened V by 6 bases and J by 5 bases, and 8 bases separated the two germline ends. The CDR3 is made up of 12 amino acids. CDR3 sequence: CASSKMDNEQFF. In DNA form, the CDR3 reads TGTGCCAGCAGTAAGATGGACAATGAGCAGTTCTTC.

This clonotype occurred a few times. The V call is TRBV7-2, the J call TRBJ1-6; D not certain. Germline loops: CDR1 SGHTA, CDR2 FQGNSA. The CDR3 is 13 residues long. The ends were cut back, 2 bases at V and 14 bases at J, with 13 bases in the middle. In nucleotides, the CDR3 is TGTGCCAGCAGCTTAAGTCCAGGTTTGGCCCTCCACTTT. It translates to CASSLSPGLALHF.

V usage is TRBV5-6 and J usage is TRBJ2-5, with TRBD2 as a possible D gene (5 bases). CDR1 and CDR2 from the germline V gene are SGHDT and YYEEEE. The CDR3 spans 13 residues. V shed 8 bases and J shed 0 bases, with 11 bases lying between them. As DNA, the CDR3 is TGTGCCAGTGAGGGATACAACCAAGAGACCCAGTACTTC. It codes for CASEGYNQETQYF.